The 9 T cell receptor beta chains below all came from one sample that was sequenced in a study of blood T cell repertoires in COVID-19. Sequenced by immunoSEQ multiplex PCR; TCRdb stores in-frame clones only, minus some. There are 250,000 to 300,000 clones in the sample; around 81% occur only once, and around 2.9% lies in the top ten. The sample comprised peripheral blood. These receptors all stem from a woman aged 60-75 years with active or convalescent COVID-19.

The chain combines TRBV3-1 (or the pseudogene TRBV3-2) with TRBJ2-7; no firm D call. V lost 4 bases and J lost 0, with 13 bases in between. The CDR3 is 15 residues long. Germline V CDR1 and CDR2: LGHDT, YNNKEL (reference sequence). The CDR3 bases are TGTGCCAGCAGCCCTTCCTGGGCGCGCTCCTACGAGCAGTACTTC. This gives the protein CASSPSWARSYEQYF.

This clone is medium-sized within its sample. The chain couples TRBV11-2 to TRBJ2-3, with D possibly TRBD2 on 5 matching bases. V lost 0 bases and J 6 bases, leaving 10 bases between the germline ends. Looked up from germline, CDR1 is SGHAT and CDR2 is FQNNGV. This CDR3 spans 14 amino acids. CDR3: CASSLELVADTQYF. For the CDR3, the DNA is TGTGCCAGCAGCTTAGAACTAGTGGCCGATACGCAGTATTTT.

CDR3 coding DNA: TGTGCCAGCAGCCCCCGACAGTCAACTAATGAAAAACTGTTTTTT. Amino acids: CASSPRQSTNEKLFF. This rearrangement joins TRBV9 to TRBJ1-4; a weak D match, TRBD1 (5 bases). Germline loops: CDR1 SGDLS, CDR2 YYNGEE. This CDR3 spans 15 amino acids. The V end lost 4 bases, the J end lost 0 bases, and 10 bases lay between the germline ends.

Remarks on this clone: Other DNA variants within this sample encode the same CDR3. The chain links TRBV4-2 to TRBJ1-2; possibly TRBD1 for D (5 bases). The germline V gene encodes CDR1 LGHNA and CDR2 YNFKEQ. The CDR3 consists of 14 residues. V gave up 0 bases and J gave up 2 bases, with 7 bases separating them. CDR3 sequence reads: CASSQDRGNYGYTF. The DNA of the CDR3 is TGTGCCAGCAGCCAAGATAGGGGAAACTATGGCTACACCTTC.

The CDR3 coding sequence is TGTGCCAGTAGTTCAGGGGGAAGGGGTGGCTACACCTTC. It yields the protein CASSSGGRGGYTF. The rearrangement joins TRBV19 to TRBJ1-2, with 7 bases lining up with TRBD1. The ends lost 5 bases at V and 7 bases at J; junction bases unmatched: 7. The CDR3 length is 13 residues. Germline CDR1 LNHDA, CDR2 SQIVND (reference sequence).

The chain uses TRBV12-3 or TRBV12-4 and TRBJ1-2; D is unresolved. V lost 1 base and J 8 bases, leaving 11 bases between the germline ends. The CDR3 runs 13 residues. In DNA, the CDR3 is TGTGCCAGCAGTTTAGACGGGTTAGGAGGCTACACCTTC. The encoded protein is CASSLDGLGGYTF.

The chain recombines TRBV19 with TRBJ2-3; the match to TRBD2 covers 12 bases. Germline-derived CDR1 and CDR2 are LNHDA and SQIVND (reference sequence). This CDR3 is 15 amino acids long. The V and J ends lost 9 bases and 4 bases, in that order; junction bases with no gene match: 8. The CDR3 nucleotides are TGTGCCAGCAGATCTAGCGGGGGGGCCGCAGATACGCAGTATTTT. It codes for CASRSSGGAADTQYF.

This clone was counted ten times or more. The chain links TRBV9 to TRBJ1-4, with no clear D. The CDR3 runs 16 residues. CDR1 SGDLS and CDR2 YYNGEE come from the germline V gene. Trimming took 0 bases from V and 1 from J, leaving 10 bases between them. DNA of the CDR3: TGTGCCAGCAGCGTAGCTGCGGCAGTAACTAATGAAAAACTGTTTTTT. Amino acid sequence: CASSVAAAVTNEKLFF.

V usage is TRBV5-4 and J usage is TRBJ1-2; D remains unclear. Per the germline V gene, CDR1 is SGHNT and CDR2 is YYREEE (reference sequence). The CDR3 is 15 amino acids. V lost 1 base and J 2 bases, leaving 12 bases between the germline ends. The CDR3 here is CASSLWRLSNYGYTF. The CDR3 DNA is TGTGCCAGCAGCTTGTGGCGGTTGTCAAACTATGGCTACACCTTC.